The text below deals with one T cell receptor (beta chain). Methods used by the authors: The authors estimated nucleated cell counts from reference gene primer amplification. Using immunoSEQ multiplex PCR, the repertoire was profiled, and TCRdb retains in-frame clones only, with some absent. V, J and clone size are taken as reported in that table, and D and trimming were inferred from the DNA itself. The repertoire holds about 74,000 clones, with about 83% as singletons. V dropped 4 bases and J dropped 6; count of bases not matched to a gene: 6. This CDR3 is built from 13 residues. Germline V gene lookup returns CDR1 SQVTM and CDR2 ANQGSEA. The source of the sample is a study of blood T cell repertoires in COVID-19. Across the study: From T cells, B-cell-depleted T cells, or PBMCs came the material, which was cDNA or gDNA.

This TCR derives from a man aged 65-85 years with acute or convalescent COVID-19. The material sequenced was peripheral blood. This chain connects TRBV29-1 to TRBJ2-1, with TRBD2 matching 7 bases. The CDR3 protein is CSVAGGGGNEQFF. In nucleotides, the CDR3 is TGCAGCGTTGCGGGAGGCGGGGGCAATGAGCAGTTCTTC.